A selection of T cell receptor beta chains follows, all from one sample in a study of T cell repertoires in cytomegalovirus infection. TCRdb analysed the reads with MiXCR anew, one entry per CDR3 protein. The sample has about 920,000 distinct CDR3 sequences; around 30% are singletons. These receptors' targets are unknown. Here the sequenced sample was cultured CD8+ T cells from PBMCs, taken from culture after CMV antigen stimulation. Receptor source: a human donor in good health (CMV status not recorded). Some clones in this sample may be carry-over from other donors' samples. Both conserved end residues are part of each CDR3. Each record gives: D gene, clone size, V gene, J gene, CDR3 DNA, CDR3 protein. A D gene is named only where the DNA matches it firmly. Some rows mark clone size as missing; the rest say once, few, many or name a class of expanded clone.

d_call: .; clone_size: .; v_call: TRBV6-1; j_call: TRBJ2-3; cdr3_nt: TGTGCCAGCAGTGAAGGGCGATGGGTCTTCGGCACAGATACGCAGTATTTT; cdr3_aa: CASSEGRWVFGTDTQYF
d_call: .; clone_size: .; v_call: TRBV3-1; j_call: TRBJ1-6; cdr3_nt: TGTGCCAGCAGCCCCGGATGGCAGGCGCCCAATTCACCCCTCCACTTT; cdr3_aa: CASSPGWQAPNSPLHF
d_call: .; clone_size: few; v_call: TRBV12-3/TRBV12-4; j_call: TRBJ1-1; cdr3_nt: TGTGCCAGCAGATGGGGGGCGAACACTGAAGCTTTCTTT; cdr3_aa: CASRWGANTEAFF
d_call: TRBD1; clone_size: many; v_call: TRBV7-6; j_call: TRBJ1-6; cdr3_nt: TGTGCCAGCAGCTGGGGGACAGGGAATTCACCCCTCCACTTT; cdr3_aa: CASSWGTGNSPLHF
d_call: .; clone_size: .; v_call: TRBV9; j_call: TRBJ1-6; cdr3_nt: TGTGCCAGCAGCCCTCGGACCAATTCACCCCTCCACTTT; cdr3_aa: CASSPRTNSPLHF
d_call: .; clone_size: .; v_call: TRBV27; j_call: TRBJ2-5; cdr3_nt: TGTGCCAGCAGTTCGGAAAACACCTTTTTCGAGACCCAGTACTTC; cdr3_aa: CASSSENTFFETQYF
d_call: .; clone_size: .; v_call: TRBV10-2; j_call: TRBJ2-1; cdr3_nt: TGCGCCAGCAGTAACGATGAGCAGTTCTTC; cdr3_aa: CASSNDEQFF
d_call: .; clone_size: once; v_call: TRBV12-3/TRBV12-4; j_call: TRBJ1-1; cdr3_nt: TGTGCCAGCAGTTTAGCCCCCTACAGAAGGGGGTGCACTGAAGCTTTCTTT; cdr3_aa: CASSLAPYRRGCTEAFF
d_call: .; clone_size: .; v_call: TRBV25-1; j_call: TRBJ1-2; cdr3_nt: TGTGCCAGCAGTGAATCACAGGGAGGGGGCTACACCTTC; cdr3_aa: CASSESQGGGYTF
d_call: .; clone_size: few; v_call: TRBV28; j_call: TRBJ1-1; cdr3_nt: TGTGCCAGCAGAACCCCCCGACACAGGAACACTGAAGCTTTCTTT; cdr3_aa: CASRTPRHRNTEAFF
d_call: .; clone_size: .; v_call: TRBV10-3; j_call: TRBJ2-1; cdr3_nt: TGTGCCATCAGATCGACCGAGGGGGTAGGGGTCAATGAGCAGTTCTTC; cdr3_aa: CAIRSTEGVGVNEQFF
d_call: TRBD2; clone_size: .; v_call: TRBV24-1; j_call: TRBJ2-1; cdr3_nt: TGTGCCACCAGTGGGCCCGGGGGGGCGAATGAGCAGTTCTTC; cdr3_aa: CATSGPGGANEQFF
d_call: TRBD1; clone_size: few; v_call: TRBV5-4; j_call: TRBJ2-1; cdr3_nt: TGTGCCAGCAGCCCTTGGGACAGCGTCTCCTACAATGAGCAGTTCTTC; cdr3_aa: CASSPWDSVSYNEQFF
d_call: TRBD2; clone_size: .; v_call: TRBV7-9; j_call: TRBJ2-3; cdr3_nt: TGTGCCAGCAGCTTATTGGCGAGCGGGGGGCCCTCTAGCACAGATACGCAGTATTTT; cdr3_aa: CASSLLASGGPSSTDTQYF
d_call: TRBD1; clone_size: .; v_call: TRBV7-8; j_call: TRBJ2-1; cdr3_nt: TGTGCCAGCAGCCCCGACAGGGCCAATGAGCAGTTCTTC; cdr3_aa: CASSPDRANEQFF
d_call: .; clone_size: .; v_call: TRBV7-6; j_call: TRBJ2-7; cdr3_nt: TGTGCCAGCAGCTTTGAACAGGGAGGTAGTAACGAGCAGTACTTC; cdr3_aa: CASSFEQGGSNEQYF
d_call: .; clone_size: .; v_call: TRBV13; j_call: TRBJ2-3; cdr3_nt: TGTGCCAGCAGCCTGGGGTTTCCTAGCACAGATACGCAGTATTTT; cdr3_aa: CASSLGFPSTDTQYF
d_call: .; clone_size: .; v_call: TRBV7-9; j_call: TRBJ1-2; cdr3_nt: TGTGCCAGCAGCTTAGAGGATCCCAGACAAAACTATGGCTACACCTTC; cdr3_aa: CASSLEDPRQNYGYTF
d_call: .; clone_size: many; v_call: TRBV7-6; j_call: TRBJ2-1; cdr3_nt: TGTGCCAGCAGCTTAGAGTCTACAGCCTACAATGAGCAGTTCTTC; cdr3_aa: CASSLESTAYNEQFF
d_call: TRBD2; clone_size: once; v_call: TRBV9; j_call: TRBJ2-3; cdr3_nt: TGTGCCAGCAGCTCGCGGACTAGCGGGGACCGCACAGATACGCAGTATTTT; cdr3_aa: CASSSRTSGDRTDTQYF
d_call: TRBD2; clone_size: few; v_call: TRBV7-3; j_call: TRBJ2-5; cdr3_nt: TGTGCCAGCAGCTTAGAGGCGGGGGAGTTCCAAGAGACCCAGTACTTC; cdr3_aa: CASSLEAGEFQETQYF
d_call: .; clone_size: .; v_call: TRBV18; j_call: TRBJ2-3; cdr3_nt: TGTGCCAGCTCACCAGGGTGGACAGCCCCAGATACGCAGTATTTT; cdr3_aa: CASSPGWTAPDTQYF